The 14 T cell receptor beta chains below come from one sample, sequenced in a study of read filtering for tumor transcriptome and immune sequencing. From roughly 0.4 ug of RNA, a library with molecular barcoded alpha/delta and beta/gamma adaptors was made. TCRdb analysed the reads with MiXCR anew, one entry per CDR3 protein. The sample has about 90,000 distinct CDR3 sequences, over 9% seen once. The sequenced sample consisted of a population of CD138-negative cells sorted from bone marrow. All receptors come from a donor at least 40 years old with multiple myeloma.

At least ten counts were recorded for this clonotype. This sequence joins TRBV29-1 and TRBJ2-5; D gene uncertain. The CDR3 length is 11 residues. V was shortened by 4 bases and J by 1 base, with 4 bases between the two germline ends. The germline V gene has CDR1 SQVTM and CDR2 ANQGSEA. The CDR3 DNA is TGCAGCGTTGCCTCCCAAGAGACCCAGTACTTC. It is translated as CSVASQETQYF.

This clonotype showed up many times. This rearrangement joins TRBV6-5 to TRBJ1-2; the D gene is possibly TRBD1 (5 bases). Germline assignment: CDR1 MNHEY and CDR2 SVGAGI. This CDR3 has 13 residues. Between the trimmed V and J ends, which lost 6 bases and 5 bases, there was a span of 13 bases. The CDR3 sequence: CASSPPGRYGYTF. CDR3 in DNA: TGTGCCAGCAGCCCCCCAGGGCGGTATGGCTACACCTTC.

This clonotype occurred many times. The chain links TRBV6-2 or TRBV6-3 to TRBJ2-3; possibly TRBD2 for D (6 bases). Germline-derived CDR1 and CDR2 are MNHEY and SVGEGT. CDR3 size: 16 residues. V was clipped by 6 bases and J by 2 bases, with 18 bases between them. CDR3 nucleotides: TGTGCCAGCAGCCGCCCCTCCCGGGAGTACACAGATACGCAGTATTTT. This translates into CASSRPSREYTDTQYF.

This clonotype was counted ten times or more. DNA for the CDR3: TGTGCCAGCAGCTTTCCCAATGAGCAGTTCTTC. Translating it yields CASSFPNEQFF. This chain joins TRBV7-9 and TRBJ2-1, with D unresolved. Germline V gene data show CDR1 as SEHNR and CDR2 as FQNEAQ (reference sequence). Trimming pared 3 bases from V and 6 bases from J, leaving 3 bases between. The CDR3 is 11 amino acids.

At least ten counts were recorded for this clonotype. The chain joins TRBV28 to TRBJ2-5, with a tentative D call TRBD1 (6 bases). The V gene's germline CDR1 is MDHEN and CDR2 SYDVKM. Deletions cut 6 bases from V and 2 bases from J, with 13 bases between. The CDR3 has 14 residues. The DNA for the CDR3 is TGTGCCAGCAGGTCCGGGACACAGCAAGAGACCCAGTACTTC. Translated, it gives CASRSGTQQETQYF.

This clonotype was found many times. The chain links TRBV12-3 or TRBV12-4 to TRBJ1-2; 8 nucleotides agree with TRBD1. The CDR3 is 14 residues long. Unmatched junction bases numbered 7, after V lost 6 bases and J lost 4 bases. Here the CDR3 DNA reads TGTGCCAGCAGACTCCAGGGGGCTGGCTATGGCTACACCTTC. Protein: CASRLQGAGYGYTF.

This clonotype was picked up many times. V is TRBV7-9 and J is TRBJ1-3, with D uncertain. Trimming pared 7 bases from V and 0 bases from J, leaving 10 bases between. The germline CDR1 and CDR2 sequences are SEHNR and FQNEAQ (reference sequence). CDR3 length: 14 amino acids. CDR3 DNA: TGTGCCAGCACCCCGCCGGACTCTGGAAACACCATATATTTT. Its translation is CASTPPDSGNTIYF.

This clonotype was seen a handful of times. The CDR3 sequence is CSVSRGDTEAFF. For the CDR3, the DNA is TGCAGCGTCTCCCGAGGGGACACTGAAGCTTTCTTT. The rearrangement uses TRBV29-1 and TRBJ1-1, with D perhaps TRBD1 (5 bases). CDR3 size: 12 residues. Between the trimmed V and J ends, which lost 6 bases and 3 bases, there was a span of 11 bases. Looked up from germline, CDR1 is SQVTM and CDR2 is ANQGSEA.

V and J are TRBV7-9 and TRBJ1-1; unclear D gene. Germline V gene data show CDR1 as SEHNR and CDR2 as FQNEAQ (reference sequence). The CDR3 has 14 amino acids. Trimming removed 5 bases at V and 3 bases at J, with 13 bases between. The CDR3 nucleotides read TGTGCCAGCAGCCATCCAGAGAACCACACTGAAGCTTTCTTT. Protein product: CASSHPENHTEAFF.

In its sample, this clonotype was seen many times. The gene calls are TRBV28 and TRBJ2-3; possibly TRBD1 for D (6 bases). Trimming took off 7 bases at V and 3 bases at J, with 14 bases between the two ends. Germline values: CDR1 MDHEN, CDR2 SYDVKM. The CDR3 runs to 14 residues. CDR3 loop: CASTIRGRTDTQYF. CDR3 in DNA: TGTGCCAGCACTATTAGGGGGAGAACAGATACGCAGTATTTT.

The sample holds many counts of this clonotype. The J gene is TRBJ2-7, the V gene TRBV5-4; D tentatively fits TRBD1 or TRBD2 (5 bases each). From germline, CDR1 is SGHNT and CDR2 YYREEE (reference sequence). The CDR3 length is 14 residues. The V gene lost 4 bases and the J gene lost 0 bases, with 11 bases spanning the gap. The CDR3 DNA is TGTGCCAGCAGCCGGGAAGGGGACTCCTACGAGCAGTACTTC. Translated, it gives CASSREGDSYEQYF.

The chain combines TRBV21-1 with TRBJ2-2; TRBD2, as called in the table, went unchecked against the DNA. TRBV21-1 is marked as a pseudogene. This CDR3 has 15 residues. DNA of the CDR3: TGTGCCAGCACCCCTAGCGGTGCGAACACCGGGGAGCTGTTTTTT. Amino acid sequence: CASTPSGANTGELFF.

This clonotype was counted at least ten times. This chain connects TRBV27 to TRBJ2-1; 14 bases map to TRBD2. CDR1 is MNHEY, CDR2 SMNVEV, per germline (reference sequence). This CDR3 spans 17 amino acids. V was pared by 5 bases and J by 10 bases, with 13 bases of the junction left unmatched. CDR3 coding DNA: TGTGCCAGCAGTGCCTCCCAGGGACTAGCGGGAGAACAAGAGCAGTTCTTC. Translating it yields CASSASQGLAGEQEQFF.

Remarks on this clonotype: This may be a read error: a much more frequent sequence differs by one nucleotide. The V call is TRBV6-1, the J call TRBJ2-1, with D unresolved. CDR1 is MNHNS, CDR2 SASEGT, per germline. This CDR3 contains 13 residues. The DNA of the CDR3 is TGTGCCAGTGGGGAACCGGTTGGGAATGGGCAGTTCTTC. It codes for CASGEPVGNGQFF.